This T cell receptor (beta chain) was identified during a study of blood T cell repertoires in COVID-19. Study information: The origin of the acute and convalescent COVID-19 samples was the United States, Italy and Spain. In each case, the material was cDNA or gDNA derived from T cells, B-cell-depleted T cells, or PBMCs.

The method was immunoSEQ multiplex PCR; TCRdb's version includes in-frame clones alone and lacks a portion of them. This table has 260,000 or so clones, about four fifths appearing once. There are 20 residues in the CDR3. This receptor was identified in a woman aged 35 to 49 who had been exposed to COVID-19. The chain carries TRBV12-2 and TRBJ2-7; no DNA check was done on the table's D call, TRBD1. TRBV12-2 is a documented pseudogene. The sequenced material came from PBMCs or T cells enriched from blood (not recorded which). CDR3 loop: CASRLARRGDRGRNSYEQYF. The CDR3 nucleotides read TGTGCAAGTCGCTTAGCTAGGCGGGGGGACAGGGGACGTAACTCCTACGAGCAGTACTTC.